Below are 6 T cell receptor beta chains sequenced from a single sample in a study of blood T cell repertoires in COVID-19. Only in-frame clones appear in the TCRdb table, and some are missing; sequencing was by immunoSEQ multiplex PCR. The data show 150,000 to 200,000 clones, approximately 83% seen once. The sample taken for sequencing was peripheral blood. The receptors stem from a man aged 60 to 69 with acute or convalescent COVID-19.

The rearrangement links TRBV2 to TRBJ1-2; D unresolved. The V gene's germline CDR1 is SNHLY and CDR2 FYNNEI. Between the trimmed V and J ends, which lost 4 bases and 8 bases, there was a span of 11 bases. The CDR3 consists of 12 residues. The CDR3 nucleotides read TGTGCCAGCAGTGGTCCCGGGTGGGGCTACACCTTC. This sequence encodes CASSGPGWGYTF.

The chain combines TRBV5-1 with TRBJ1-4; D not resolved. The CDR3 has 14 residues. The germline V gene has CDR1 SGHRS and CDR2 YFSETQ. Trimming pared 0 bases from V and 5 bases from J, leaving 8 bases between. The CDR3 bases are TGCGCCAGCAGCTTGGTTGGGAGAAATGAAAAACTGTTTTTT. Translating it yields CASSLVGRNEKLFF.

CDR3 in amino acids: CASSIELAGPNEQFF. For the CDR3, the DNA is TGCGCCAGCAGCATCGAACTAGCGGGACCCAATGAGCAGTTCTTC. The chain joins TRBV5-1 to TRBJ2-1; 10 bases match TRBD2. After removal of 4 bases from V and 6 bases from J, the junction contained 7 bases not matched to a gene. This CDR3 region has 15 residues. Germline lookup yields CDR1 SGHRS and CDR2 YFSETQ.

The chain joins TRBV15 to TRBJ1-2; no clear D gene. This CDR3 is built from 15 residues. The germline gives CDR1 LNHNV, CDR2 YYDKDF (reference sequence). V dropped 1 base and J dropped 0 bases, with 9 bases sitting between them. This CDR3 reads CATSRGQSANYGYTF. CDR3 in DNA: TGTGCCACCAGCAGAGGACAATCGGCTAACTATGGCTACACCTTC. The entire variable domain, with the rest obtained from reference TRBV15 and TRBJ1-2, is as follows: DAMVIQNPRYQVTQFGKPVTLSCSQTLNHNVMYWYQQKSSQAPKLLFHYYDKDFNNEADTPDNFQSRRPNTSFCFLDIRSPGLGDTAMYLCATSRGQSANYGYTFGSGTRLTVV.

The J gene is TRBJ2-1, the V gene TRBV28; D is unclear. The CDR3 consists of 16 residues. Germline V lookup: CDR1 MDHEN, CDR2 SYDVKM. Trimming shortened V by 4 bases and J by 0 bases, and 13 bases separated the two germline ends. CDR3 sequence: CASSSYSPSSYNEQFF. The CDR3 region has the DNA TGTGCCAGCAGTTCTTATAGCCCAAGCTCCTACAATGAGCAGTTCTTC. Looking up the rest from reference TRBV28 and TRBJ2-1 gives the full variable domain: DVKVTQSSRYLVKRTGEKVFLECVQDMDHENMFWYRQDPGLGLRLIYFSYDVKMKEKGDIPEGYSVSREKKERFSLILESASTNQTSMYLCASSSYSPSSYNEQFFGPGTRLTVL.

The V gene is TRBV5-1, the J gene TRBJ1-1; D is undetermined. Trimming shortened V by 0 bases and J by 7 bases, and 13 bases separated the two germline ends. This CDR3 region has 14 residues. CDR1 and CDR2 from the germline V gene are SGHRS and YFSETQ. Here the CDR3 DNA reads TGCGCCAGCAGCTTGGATCGCGGTGGAGGTGAAGCTTTCTTT. It yields the protein CASSLDRGGGEAFF. The variable domain in full, with the rest retrieved from reference TRBV5-1 and TRBJ1-1, is KAGVTQTPRYLIKTRGQQVTLSCSPISGHRSVSWYQQTPGQGLQFLFEYFSETQRNKGNFPGRFSGRQFSNSRSEMNVSTLELGDSALYLCASSLDRGGGEAFFGQGTRLTVV.